The 18 T cell receptor beta chains given below trace back to one sample, sequenced in a study of cytomegalovirus exposure and HLA in healthy donors. This PCR relied on a set of 60 Vbeta primers and 13 Jbeta primers. Profiled with immunoSEQ multiplex PCR; TCRdb holds only in-frame clones, not every one. The sample has fewer than 55,000 clones, 55% to 80% seen once. The sequencing sample was made of PBMCs. These receptors came from a woman between 45 and 60 years old in good health and CMV-seropositive.

This chain links TRBV15 with TRBJ2-6, with a tentative D call TRBD1 (5 bases). Trimming left V 1 base short and J 2 bases short, with 9 bases between. The CDR3 is 16 amino acids. Germline values: CDR1 LNHNV, CDR2 YYDKDF (reference sequence). CDR3 loop: CATSRGKGTGANVLTF. DNA for the CDR3: TGTGCCACCAGCAGAGGCAAGGGGACTGGGGCCAACGTCCTGACTTTC.

V gene TRBV7-2 combines with J gene TRBJ2-3; 13 nucleotides match TRBD2. Germline assignment: CDR1 SGHTA and CDR2 FQGNSA. The CDR3 contains 15 residues. V lost 5 bases and J lost 5; bases outside the gene matches: 4. DNA for the CDR3: TGTGCCAGCAGCCTACTAGCGGGGGGGCAAGATACGCAGTATTTT. Protein product: CASSLLAGGQDTQYF.

As to this clone: At the DNA level, this CDR3 is encoded by other sequences in the same sample as well. The genes are TRBV5-1 and TRBJ1-1; TRBD1 matches at 8 bases. Per the germline V gene, CDR1 is SGHRS and CDR2 is YFSETQ. The CDR3 is made up of 12 amino acids. The ends lost 7 bases at V and 3 bases at J; junction bases unmatched: 2. CDR3 DNA: TGCGCCAGCTCGACAGGGGACACTGAAGCTTTCTTT. This sequence encodes CASSTGDTEAFF.

Only a few counts were recorded for this clone. An end of the junction differs from the germline gene, which may be a read error. In DNA, the CDR3 is TGTGCTAGCAGCTTAGACAGGGAGAGGAAGCAGTACTTC. Amino acids: CASSLDRERKQYF. The chain links TRBV7-7 to TRBJ2-7, with TRBD1 matching 7 bases. Germline CDR1 is SSHAT and CDR2 is FNYEAQ (reference sequence). The CDR3 has 13 amino acids.

The chain joins TRBV7-3 to TRBJ2-1; 8 nucleotides align to TRBD2. Germline assignment: CDR1 SGHTA and CDR2 FQGTGA. Unmatched junction bases numbered 11, after V lost 2 bases and J lost 5 bases. The CDR3 loop spans 17 amino acids. The CDR3 sequence: CASSLDPLAGGDNEQFF. As DNA, the CDR3 is TGTGCCAGCAGCTTAGATCCGCTAGCGGGTGGGGACAATGAGCAGTTCTTC.

This chain links TRBV7-2 with TRBJ1-4, with D possibly being TRBD1 (5 bases). CDR3 length: 14 residues. Germline CDR1 is SGHTA and CDR2 is FQGNSA. The V end lost 0 bases, the J end lost 7 bases, and 9 bases lay between the germline ends. CDR3 sequence: CASSLAGEGEKLFF. The CDR3 region has the DNA TGTGCCAGCAGCTTAGCAGGGGAGGGTGAAAAACTGTTTTTT.

The chain carries TRBV19 and TRBJ1-2; D gene ambiguous. The CDR3 covers 13 residues. Germline V CDR1 and CDR2: LNHDA, SQIVND (reference sequence). V was pared by 8 bases and J by 3 bases, with 13 bases between. The CDR3 sequence is CASSPVLYYGYTF. CDR3 coding DNA: TGTGCCAGTTCACCGGTTCTTTACTATGGCTACACCTTC.

The chain is built from TRBV6-5 and TRBJ1-2; 7 positions match TRBD1. With V trimmed by 6 bases and J by 4 bases, 11 bases remained unmatched. This CDR3 comprises 15 residues. Per the germline V gene, CDR1 is MNHEY and CDR2 is SVGAGI. The CDR3 region is CASSLGGRGFYGYTF. Here the CDR3 DNA reads TGTGCCAGCAGCCTCGGGGGCAGGGGGTTCTATGGCTACACCTTC.

This clone has a handful of counts. The chain recombines TRBV2 with TRBJ1-1, with D uncertain. The CDR3 loop spans 12 amino acids. V lost 2 bases and J 7 bases, leaving 8 bases between the germline ends. Per the germline V gene, CDR1 is SNHLY and CDR2 is FYNNEI. CDR3 amino acids: CASSEWAGEAFF. In DNA, the CDR3 is TGTGCCAGCAGTGAATGGGCTGGTGAAGCTTTCTTT.

The rearrangement links TRBV4-2 to TRBJ1-1, with D possibly being TRBD1 (5 bases). Germline assignment: CDR1 LGHNA and CDR2 YNFKEQ. CDR3 length equals 15 residues. Trimming removed 1 base from V and 0 bases from J, with 9 bases in between. The DNA of the CDR3 is TGTGCCAGCAGCCAAGGAAAGGGGCTGAACACTGAAGCTTTCTTT. It yields the protein CASSQGKGLNTEAFF.

The CDR3 region is CASTKGGRGQPQHF. The CDR3 DNA reads TGTGCCAGCACCAAAGGAGGGCGCGGTCAGCCCCAGCATTTT. The rearrangement links TRBV6-5 to TRBJ1-5, with no clear D. V lost 7 bases, J lost 6 bases, and 16 bases lay in between. There are 14 residues in the CDR3. Germline V gene data show CDR1 as MNHEY and CDR2 as SVGAGI.

The chain employs TRBV12-5 and TRBJ1-1; 9 bases match TRBD1. This CDR3 contains 14 residues. J gave up 13 bases and V 0 bases, and 9 bases lay outside the gene matches. The germline V gene encodes CDR1 LGHNT and CDR2 FRNRAP. CDR3 sequence reads: CASGLVGPRTGVFF. The CDR3, as DNA: TGTGCTAGTGGTTTGGTAGGCCCGAGGACAGGGGTTTTCTTT.

This chain uses TRBV19 with TRBJ1-1, with 9 bases aligning to TRBD1. This CDR3 is built from 14 residues. V was clipped by 7 bases and J by 5 bases; unmatched bases: 8. Germline lookup yields CDR1 LNHDA and CDR2 SQIVND (reference sequence). The CDR3 DNA reads TGTGCCAGTACCATGGACAGGGGTAGAACTGAAGCTTTCTTT. Translated: CASTMDRGRTEAFF.

This chain uses TRBV19 with TRBJ1-2; no reliable D call. V shed 5 bases and J shed 2 bases, with 9 bases lying between them. Germline V CDR1 and CDR2: LNHDA, SQIVND (reference sequence). This CDR3 is built from 13 residues. The CDR3 DNA is TGTGCCAGTAGTGATTCGGGGAACTATGGCTACACCTTC. Amino acid sequence: CASSDSGNYGYTF. Full variable domain (rest looked up from reference TRBV19 and TRBJ1-2): DGGITQSPKYLFRKEGQNVTLSCEQNLNHDAMYWYRQDPGQGLRLIYYSQIVNDFQKGDIAEGYSVSREKKESFPLTVTSAQKNPTAFYLCASSDSGNYGYTFGSGTRLTVV.

The rearrangement joins TRBV13 to TRBJ2-2, with D maybe TRBD2 (5 bases). The CDR3 contains 15 residues. Germline V gives CDR1 PRHDT, CDR2 FYEKMQ (reference sequence). The V gene lost 4 bases and the J gene lost 4 bases, with 13 bases spanning the gap. This CDR3 reads CASSSAGGITGELFF. In nucleotides, the CDR3 is TGTGCCAGCAGCTCGGCGGGTGGGATCACCGGGGAGCTGTTTTTT.

The chain has TRBV6-1 and TRBJ2-5; the match to TRBD2 covers 7 bases. The CDR3 covers 14 residues. Germline-derived CDR1 and CDR2 are MNHNS and SASEGT. After removal of 6 bases from V and 7 bases from J, the junction contained 11 bases not matched to a gene. CDR3 in DNA: TGTGCCAGCAGGCCGGGACTACCTACCCGGACCCAGTACTTC. Translation: CASRPGLPTRTQYF.

The chain couples TRBV16 to TRBJ1-2; D unclear. The CDR3 is made up of 13 amino acids. The germline gives CDR1 KGHSY, CDR2 FQNENV. The V end lost 3 bases, the J end lost 1 base, and 6 bases lay between the germline ends. CDR3 in amino acids: CASSQGLNYGYTF. In nucleotides, the CDR3 is TGTGCCAGCAGCCAGGGCCTTAACTATGGCTACACCTTC. Together with reference TRBV16 and TRBJ1-2, the CDR3 gives the full variable domain: GEEVAQTPKHLVRGEGQKAKLYCAPIKGHSYVFWYQQVLKNEFKFLISFQNENVFDETGMPKERFSAKCLPNSPCSLEIQATKLEDSAVYFCASSQGLNYGYTFGSGTRLTVV.

The V call is TRBV9, the J call TRBJ1-2; D not resolved. V was cut by 0 bases and J by 5 bases, with 8 bases left in between. This CDR3 is 13 amino acids long. The germline V gene encodes CDR1 SGDLS and CDR2 YYNGEE. In nucleotides, the CDR3 is TGTGCCAGCAGCGTAGGCCGAGATTATGGCTACACCTTC. It yields the protein CASSVGRDYGYTF.